Listed here is a single T cell receptor beta chain. Antigen: not known. The junction departs from the called germline gene at one end, perhaps through a read error. CDR3 length: 15 amino acids. The germline V gene encodes CDR1 SGHTA and CDR2 FQGTGA. The record originates from a study of cytomegalovirus exposure and HLA in healthy donors. Primers: 60 Vbeta forward and 13 Jbeta reverse. Method: immunoSEQ multiplex PCR; TCRdb's copy keeps in-frame clones and lacks some. The sample contains about 110,000 clones, 65% to 85% of which appear only once. Study findings and constraints: Later on, a genetic analysis was performed. It linked a missense variant in DCLRE1C with V- and J-gene trimming of TCR beta. Some V segments could not be told apart, so they were left out, TRBV6-2 and TRBV6-3 among them. Several of the most significant clusters were apparently associated with common viral pathogens in a later analysis. Across donors, presence/absence analyses took sequencing depth to be roughly uniform.

The V gene is TRBV7-3, the J gene TRBJ2-2; 10 nucleotides agree with TRBD2. The TCR was taken from a man aged 25-45 years in good health and CMV-seropositive. The material sequenced was PBMCs. CDR3 coding DNA: TGTGCCAGCAACTTAGCGGGGGGTGACACCGGGGAGCTGTTTTTT. It specifies CASNLAGGDTGELFF.